This T cell receptor (beta chain) was found in a study of blood T cell repertoires in COVID-19. Study context: COVID-19 samples from acute and convalescent phases originated in the United States, Italy and Spain. Sources were T cells, B-cell-depleted T cells, or PBMCs; the material itself was cDNA or gDNA.

The authors' processing: Scientists estimated how many nucleated cells there were by amplifying reference gene primers. Clones were sequenced by immunoSEQ multiplex PCR, and TCRdb holds only the in-frame ones, with some missing. The V and J calls and clone size were taken over from that table, and D and trimming were inferred from the DNA. The table records about 250,000 clones, 86% of them present only once. Enrolment of Seattle patients took place during active infection, and they were followed longitudinally. The V and J ends lost 5 bases and 3 bases, in that order; junction bases with no gene match: 8. This CDR3 is built from 15 residues. In germline, CDR1 is SEHNR, CDR2 FQNEAQ (reference sequence).

The sequencing input was peripheral blood. The chain employs TRBV7-9 and TRBJ1-1; TRBD1 aligns across 8 bases. The receptor comes from a woman aged 80 or over with COVID-19, enrolled during active disease. DNA for the CDR3: TGTGCCAGCAGCCCAGCAGGGGGCGCGGACACTGAAGCTTTCTTT. Protein: CASSPAGGADTEAFF.